This entry lists 5 T cell receptor beta chains sequenced from one sample in a study of beta chain features in type 1 diabetes (dated by TCRdb to the late 2010s). Receptor libraries were prepared by the immunoSEQ multiplex PCR assay. The High Capacity cDNA Reverse Transcription Kit was used to reverse transcribe all of the isolated RNA, meaning that expressed TCRB transcripts were what got sequenced. The clones in this table, taken by TCRdb from immuneACCESS, are in-frame only. Not every clone is retained; where verified, under half of the shortfall comes from an unresolved V gene, and the cause of the rest is unknown. This sample comprises just over 450,000 clones, approximately 28% of them detected only once. Around 0.065% of the sample comes from the top ten. Source material: naive CD4+ T cells from blood. What the cell subset or site label conveys for this sample: true naive CD4+ T cells. Receptors were obtained from a man younger than 30 in good health.

This clone was seen a handful of times. This chain joins TRBV10-3 and TRBJ2-1; no reliable D call. Trimming stripped 2 bases from V and 4 bases from J, with 6 bases between. The CDR3 extends over 13 amino acids. Looked up from germline, CDR1 is ENHRY and CDR2 is SYGVKD. The CDR3 region is CAISEGDYNEQFF. Here the CDR3 DNA reads TGTGCCATCAGTGAGGGGGATTACAATGAGCAGTTCTTC.

This clone has a handful of counts. This chain uses TRBV30 with TRBJ1-1; D might be TRBD1 (6 bases). CDR1 GTSNPN and CDR2 SVGIG come from the germline V gene (reference sequence). With 4 bases removed from V and 2 bases from J, the gap between germline ends came to 11 bases. CDR3 size: 13 residues. The CDR3 bases are TGTGCCTGGAATGGGGGCGGAAACACTGAAGCTTTCTTT. Amino acids: CAWNGGGNTEAFF.

This chain's CDR3 is CASSVSLAGNNEQFF. The CDR3 bases are TGTGCCAGCAGTGTTAGCCTAGCGGGAAACAATGAGCAGTTCTTC. The chain combines TRBV25-1 with TRBJ2-1; 9 bases line up with TRBD2. The CDR3 totals 15 residues. Germline CDR1 is MGHDK and CDR2 is SYGVNS. With 4 bases clipped from V and 5 bases from J, the junction kept 6 bases outside the gene matches.

There are a few counts of this clone. The V gene is TRBV30, the J gene TRBJ2-3; 8 nucleotides match TRBD2. Looked up from germline, CDR1 is GTSNPN and CDR2 is SVGIG (reference sequence). The CDR3 spans 14 residues. V lost 5 bases, J lost 1 base, and 5 bases stayed unmatched. Here the CDR3 reads CAWESGSGTDTQYF. The CDR3 bases are TGTGCCTGGGAAAGCGGGAGTGGCACAGATACGCAGTATTTT.

The table lists this clone with a few counts. This chain connects TRBV30 to TRBJ1-5, with a weak D call TRBD1 (6 bases). V shed 1 base and J shed 7 bases, with 17 bases lying between them. Germline V gene lookup returns CDR1 GTSNPN and CDR2 SVGIG (reference sequence). The CDR3 spans 15 residues. This CDR3 is CAWSDFDRSGQPQHF. CDR3 DNA sequence: TGTGCCTGGAGTGACTTCGACAGGTCTGGACAGCCCCAGCATTTT.